This T cell receptor beta chain was captured in a study of Ad26.COV2.S vaccination and SARS-CoV-2 variants. Noted treatment: around 19 received Ad26.COV2.S at low or high dose, single or two shots; 5 received placebo; per-sample allocation not given. Material that was analyzed had been drawn on day 63 after the first vaccine or placebo injection. The V and J ends lost 0 bases and 6 bases respectively, with 10 bases between them. CDR1 is SGDLS, CDR2 YYNGEE, per germline. CDR3 length: 14 amino acids. Here immunoSEQ multiplex PCR was the method, and the copy in TCRdb shows in-frame clones only, minus some. The sample lists about 380,000 clones; around four fifths were seen once.

The source material was peripheral blood, sampled in a trial of Ad26.COV2.S vaccine versus placebo. This receptor was taken from a person between 18 and 59 years old who received the Ad26.COV2.S COVID-19 vaccine or a placebo. The chain links TRBV9 to TRBJ2-1; TRBD1 is a possible D gene (6 bases). As DNA, the CDR3 is TGTGCCAGCAGCGTAGTGGGGGCAGGCAATGAGCAGTTCTTC. Translation gives CASSVVGAGNEQFF.